Listed below are T cell receptor beta chains from one sample, sequenced in a study of T-cell reconstitution after alpha-beta-depleted transplantation in children. TCRdb re-called the PCR reads with MiXCR, one entry per CDR3 protein. The table shows 250,000 to 300,000 distinct CDR3 sequences, with 9.5% to 13% occurring only once. The sequencing here drew on PBMCs, taken before TCRalphabeta/CD19-depleted stem cell transplant. The receptors derive from a boy in the first two years of life with acute myeloid leukemia, due to receive a stem cell transplant. CDR3s include the opening cysteine and the closing phenylalanine or tryptophan. A D gene is named only where the DNA matches it firmly. Clone sizes are given selectively: once, few, many, or a class where the clone is expanded.

V gene,clone size,CDR3 length,D gene,J gene,CDR3 protein,CDR3 DNA
TRBV7-9,NA,15,TRBD1,TRBJ2-5,CASSHQDRNQETQYF,TGTGCCAGCAGCCACCAGGACAGGAACCAAGAGACCCAGTACTTC
TRBV12-3/TRBV12-4,many,16,TRBD2,TRBJ2-3,CASSPGLAASTDTQYF,TGTGCCAGCAGCCCAGGTCTAGCGGCCTCCACAGATACGCAGTATTTT
TRBV19,NA,15,NA,TRBJ2-1,CASKLVGRLDNEQFF,TGTGCCAGTAAGCTGGTGGGGCGGCTGGACAATGAGCAGTTCTTC
TRBV7-2,many,15,NA,TRBJ2-7,CASSTSRGRSYEQYF,TGTGCCAGCAGTACTTCTCGGGGACGATCCTACGAGCAGTACTTC
TRBV5-1,many,12,NA,TRBJ1-1,CASSVGNTEAFF,TGCGCCAGCAGCGTGGGGAACACTGAAGCTTTCTTT
TRBV10-2,many,15,NA,TRBJ1-5,CASSELGQGAQPQHF,TGCGCCAGCAGTGAGCTAGGGCAGGGTGCGCAGCCCCAGCATTTT
TRBV7-8,NA,17,NA,TRBJ2-2,CASSLEPGWWTTGELFF,TGTGCCAGCAGCTTAGAACCAGGGTGGTGGACCACCGGGGAGCTGTTTTTT
TRBV12-3/TRBV12-4,few,17,NA,TRBJ2-7,CASSVESLREGYVEQYF,TGTGCCAGCAGTGTGGAAAGTCTCAGGGAAGGATACGTCGAGCAGTACTTC
TRBV4-3,many,14,TRBD2,TRBJ2-3,CASSQGLAGDTQYF,TGCGCCAGCAGCCAAGGACTAGCGGGAGATACGCAGTATTTT
TRBV7-2,many,16,TRBD2,TRBJ2-5,CASSLAGTSGVKTQYF,TGTGCCAGCAGCTTAGCCGGGACTAGCGGGGTTAAGACCCAGTACTTC
TRBV12-3/TRBV12-4,many,14,NA,TRBJ1-5,CASSDDRRNQPQHF,TGTGCCAGCAGTGACGACAGGAGAAATCAGCCCCAGCATTTT
TRBV5-1,many,17,NA,TRBJ1-3,CASSFYGAEEPGNTIYF,TGCGCCAGCAGCTTTTACGGGGCAGAGGAGCCTGGAAACACCATATATTTT
TRBV12-3/TRBV12-4,few,15,TRBD2,TRBJ2-1,CASSPPSGGANEQFF,TGTGCCAGCAGCCCCCCTAGCGGGGGGGCCAATGAGCAGTTCTTC
TRBV2,many,14,NA,TRBJ2-7,CASGRLSKIYEQYF,TGTGCCAGCGGGCGTCTTTCGAAGATCTACGAGCAGTACTTC
TRBV11-2,many,12,NA,TRBJ2-1,CASSLGYFGKFF,TGTGCCAGCAGCCTCGGGTACTTTGGGAAGTTCTTC
TRBV7-9,many,13,NA,TRBJ2-7,CASSPGTSYEQYF,TGTGCCAGCAGCCCTGGGACATCCTACGAGCAGTACTTC
TRBV7-8,NA,15,TRBD2,TRBJ2-5,CVVGGRGPVGETQYF,TGTGTTGTCGGGGGGAGGGGACCGGTCGGAGAGACCCAGTACTTC
TRBV7-6,NA,18,TRBD2,TRBJ2-1,CASSSGGLAGDPYNEQFF,TGTGCCAGCAGCTCTGGGGGTCTAGCGGGAGACCCCTACAATGAGCAGTTCTTC
TRBV5-1,many,15,NA,TRBJ1-2,CASPYTSTKYYGYTF,TGCGCCAGCCCATACACCTCGACCAAATACTATGGCTACACCTTC
TRBV18,NA,14,NA,TRBJ2-7,CASSLRTPRGEQYF,TGTGCCAGCTCACTACGGACTCCCCGAGGGGAGCAGTACTTC
TRBV2,many,13,NA,TRBJ2-7,CASMEGRLYEQYF,TGTGCCAGCATGGAGGGCAGACTGTACGAGCAGTACTTC
TRBV20-1,many,15,NA,TRBJ1-1,CSARGLIGINTEAFF,TGCAGTGCTAGAGGATTAATAGGGATTAACACTGAAGCTTTCTTT
TRBV6-2/TRBV6-3,many,18,TRBD2,TRBJ2-1,CASSYPLTSGSFYNEQFF,TGTGCCAGCAGTTACCCCTTGACTAGCGGGAGCTTCTACAATGAGCAGTTCTTC
TRBV20-1,many,12,NA,TRBJ2-5,CSARPPLETQYF,TGCAGTGCTAGACCCCCATTAGAGACCCAGTACTTC
TRBV28,many,14,TRBD2,TRBJ2-1,CASQAGGLQNEQFF,TGTGCCAGTCAGGCGGGGGGGCTTCAGAATGAGCAGTTCTTC
TRBV28,NA,13,TRBD1,TRBJ2-5,CASSSQGAETQYF,TGTGCCAGCAGCTCACAGGGGGCAGAGACCCAGTACTTC
TRBV2,many,17,TRBD1,TRBJ2-4,CASTPGTGGIAKNIQYF,TGTGCCAGCACACCCGGGACAGGGGGGATAGCCAAAAACATTCAGTACTTC
TRBV20-1,many,13,TRBD2,TRBJ2-1,CSARTGRAYEQFF,TGCAGTGCTAGAACCGGGAGGGCGTATGAGCAGTTCTTC
TRBV3-1,NA,16,TRBD2,TRBJ2-3,CASSQGTSGGADTQYF,TGTGCCAGCAGCCAAGGGACTAGCGGGGGGGCCGATACGCAGTATTTT
TRBV29-1,many,10,NA,TRBJ1-1,CSVGGTNAFF,TGCAGCGTTGGAGGGACAAATGCTTTCTTT
TRBV5-1,many,14,NA,TRBJ1-5,CASSLAEGSQPQHF,TGCGCCAGCAGCTTGGCCGAGGGTAGCCAGCCCCAGCATTTT
TRBV28,many,14,NA,TRBJ2-7,CASSLALATPEQYF,TGTGCCAGCAGTTTAGCATTAGCTACGCCGGAGCAGTACTTC
TRBV29-1,many,18,TRBD1,TRBJ2-6,CSVENRDSPFSGANVLTF,TGCAGCGTTGAGAACCGGGACAGCCCTTTCTCAGGGGCCAACGTCCTGACTTTC
TRBV7-9,many,14,NA,TRBJ1-2,CASSLFGSFYGYTF,TGTGCCAGCAGCTTATTTGGCAGCTTCTATGGCTACACCTTC
TRBV20-1,NA,15,NA,TRBJ2-5,CSAIWGGRVGETQYF,TGCAGTGCTATTTGGGGGGGGCGCGTCGGGGAGACCCAGTACTTC
TRBV29-1,many,10,NA,TRBJ1-1,CSVGGGKAFF,TGCAGCGTTGGGGGGGGGAAAGCTTTCTTT
TRBV20-1,few,11,NA,TRBJ2-1,CSARDMNEQFF,TGCAGTGCTAGAGATATGAATGAGCAGTTCTTC
TRBV7-2,many,15,TRBD2,TRBJ2-2,CASSLLRTSTGELFF,TGTGCCAGCAGCTTACTTCGGACTAGCACCGGGGAGCTGTTTTTT
TRBV20-1,few,12,NA,TRBJ2-7,CSASTGSYEQYF,TGCAGTGCCTCGACAGGCTCCTACGAGCAGTACTTC
TRBV4-2,many,15,NA,TRBJ2-1,CASSTAPPSVPEQFF,TGTGCCAGCAGCACCGCTCCCCCGTCAGTTCCGGAGCAGTTCTTC
TRBV24-1,many,17,TRBD1,TRBJ2-3,CATSDHPGTGNTDTQYF,TGTGCCACCAGTGACCACCCCGGGACAGGGAACACAGATACGCAGTATTTT
TRBV6-5,NA,15,TRBD1,TRBJ1-6,CASSYETGGGSPLHF,TGTGCCAGCAGTTACGAGACAGGGGGCGGTTCACCCCTCCACTTT
TRBV28,many,15,NA,TRBJ2-3,CASSFGAQPTDTQYF,TGTGCCAGCAGTTTCGGGGCACAGCCCACAGATACGCAGTATTTT
TRBV7-3,many,15,NA,TRBJ2-2,CASSAPGVASGELFF,TGTGCCAGCAGCGCCCCCGGGGTAGCGTCCGGGGAGCTGTTTTTT